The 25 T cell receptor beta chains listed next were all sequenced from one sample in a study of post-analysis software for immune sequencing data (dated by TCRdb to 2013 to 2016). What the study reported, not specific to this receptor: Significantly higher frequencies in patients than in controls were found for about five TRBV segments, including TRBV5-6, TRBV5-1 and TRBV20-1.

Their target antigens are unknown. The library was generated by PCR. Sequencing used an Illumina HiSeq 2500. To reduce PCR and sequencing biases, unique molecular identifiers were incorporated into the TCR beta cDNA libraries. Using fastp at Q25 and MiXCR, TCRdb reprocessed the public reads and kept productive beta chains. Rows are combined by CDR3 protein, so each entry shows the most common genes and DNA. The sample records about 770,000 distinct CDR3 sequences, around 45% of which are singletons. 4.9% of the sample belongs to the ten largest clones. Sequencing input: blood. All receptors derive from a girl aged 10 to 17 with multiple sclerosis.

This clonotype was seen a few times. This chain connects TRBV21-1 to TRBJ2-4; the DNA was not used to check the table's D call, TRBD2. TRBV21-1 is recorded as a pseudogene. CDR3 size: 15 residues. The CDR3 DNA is TGTGCCGCCGGGACTAGCGGGGCTAGCAAAAACATTCAGTACTTC. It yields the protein CAAGTSGASKNIQYF.

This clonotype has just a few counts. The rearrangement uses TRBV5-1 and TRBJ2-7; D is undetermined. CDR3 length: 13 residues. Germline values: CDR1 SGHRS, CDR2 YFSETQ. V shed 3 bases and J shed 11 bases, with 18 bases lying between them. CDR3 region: CASSSHPGIEEYF. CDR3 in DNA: TGCGCCAGCAGCTCCCACCCGGGCATTGAGGAGTACTTC.

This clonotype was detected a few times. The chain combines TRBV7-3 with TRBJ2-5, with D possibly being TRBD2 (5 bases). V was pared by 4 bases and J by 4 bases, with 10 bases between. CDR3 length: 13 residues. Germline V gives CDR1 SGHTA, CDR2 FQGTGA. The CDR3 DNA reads TGTGCCAGCAGCTCCACGGCGGGAGAGACCCAGTACTTC. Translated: CASSSTAGETQYF.

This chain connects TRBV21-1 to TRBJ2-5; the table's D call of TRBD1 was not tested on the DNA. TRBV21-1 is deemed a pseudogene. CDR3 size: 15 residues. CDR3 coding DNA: TGTGCCAGCATCCAGGACAGAAAGCGGCAAGAGACCCAGTACTTC. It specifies CASIQDRKRQETQYF.

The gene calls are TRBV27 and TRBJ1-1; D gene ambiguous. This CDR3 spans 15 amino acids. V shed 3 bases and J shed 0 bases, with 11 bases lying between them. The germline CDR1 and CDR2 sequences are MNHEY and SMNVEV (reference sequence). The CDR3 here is CASSFIGGMNTEAFF. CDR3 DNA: TGTGCCAGCAGTTTCATAGGCGGGATGAACACTGAAGCTTTCTTT.

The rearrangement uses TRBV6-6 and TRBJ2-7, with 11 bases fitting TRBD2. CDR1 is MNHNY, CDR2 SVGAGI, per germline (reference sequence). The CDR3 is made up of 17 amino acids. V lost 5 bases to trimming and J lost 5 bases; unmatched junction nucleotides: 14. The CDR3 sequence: CASSPPPSSGGRNEQYF. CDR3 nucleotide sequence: TGTGCCAGCAGTCCCCCTCCCTCTAGCGGGGGGCGGAACGAGCAGTACTTC.

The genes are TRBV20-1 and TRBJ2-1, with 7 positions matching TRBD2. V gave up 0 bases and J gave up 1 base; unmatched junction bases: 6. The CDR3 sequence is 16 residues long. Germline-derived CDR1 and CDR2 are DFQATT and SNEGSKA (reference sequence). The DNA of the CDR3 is TGCAGTGCTAGAGACCCAGCGGGGCCATCCTACAATGAGCAGTTCTTC. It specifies CSARDPAGPSYNEQFF.

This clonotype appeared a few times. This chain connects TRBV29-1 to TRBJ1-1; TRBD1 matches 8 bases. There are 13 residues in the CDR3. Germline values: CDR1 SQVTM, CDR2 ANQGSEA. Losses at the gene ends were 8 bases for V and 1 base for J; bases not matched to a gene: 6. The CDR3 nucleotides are TGCAGCACGCAAGGGACAGGGAACACTGAAGCTTTCTTT. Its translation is CSTQGTGNTEAFF.

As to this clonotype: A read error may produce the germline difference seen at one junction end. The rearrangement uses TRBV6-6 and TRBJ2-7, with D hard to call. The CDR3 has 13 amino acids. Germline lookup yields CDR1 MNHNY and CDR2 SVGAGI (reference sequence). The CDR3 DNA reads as TGTGCCAACAGTTACGTGTCGGCCTACGAGCAGTACTTC. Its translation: CANSYVSAYEQYF.

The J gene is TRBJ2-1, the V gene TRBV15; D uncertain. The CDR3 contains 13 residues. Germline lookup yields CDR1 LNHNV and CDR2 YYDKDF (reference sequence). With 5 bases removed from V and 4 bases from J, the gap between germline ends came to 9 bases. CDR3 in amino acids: CATSGIEYNEQFF. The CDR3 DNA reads TGTGCCACCAGCGGGATAGAGTACAATGAGCAGTTCTTC.

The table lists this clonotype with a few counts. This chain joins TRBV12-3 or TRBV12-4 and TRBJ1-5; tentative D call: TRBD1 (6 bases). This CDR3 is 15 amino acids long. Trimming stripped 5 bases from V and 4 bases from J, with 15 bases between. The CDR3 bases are TGTGCCAGCAGTATCTACAGGGTTCGAAATCAGCCCCAGCATTTT. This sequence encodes CASSIYRVRNQPQHF.

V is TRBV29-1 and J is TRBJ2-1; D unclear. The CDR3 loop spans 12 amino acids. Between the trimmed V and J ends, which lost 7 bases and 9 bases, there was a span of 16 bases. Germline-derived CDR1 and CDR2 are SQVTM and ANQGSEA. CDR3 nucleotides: TGCAGCGCTGAGGTTGGTAGGAGTGAGCAGTTCTTC. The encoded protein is CSAEVGRSEQFF.

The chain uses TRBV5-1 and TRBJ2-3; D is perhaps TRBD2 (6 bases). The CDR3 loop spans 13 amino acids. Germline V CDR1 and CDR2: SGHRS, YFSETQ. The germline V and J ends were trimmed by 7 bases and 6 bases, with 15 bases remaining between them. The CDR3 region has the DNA TGCGCCAGCGCAACCGGGAGAGGGGATACGCAGTATTTT. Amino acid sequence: CASATGRGDTQYF.

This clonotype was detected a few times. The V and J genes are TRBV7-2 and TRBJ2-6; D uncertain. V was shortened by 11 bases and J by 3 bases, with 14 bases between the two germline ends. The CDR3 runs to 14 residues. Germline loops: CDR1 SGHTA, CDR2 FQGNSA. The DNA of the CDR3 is TGTGCCTCTCGTCGCGGAAGTGGGGCCAACGTCCTGACTTTC. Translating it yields CASRRGSGANVLTF.

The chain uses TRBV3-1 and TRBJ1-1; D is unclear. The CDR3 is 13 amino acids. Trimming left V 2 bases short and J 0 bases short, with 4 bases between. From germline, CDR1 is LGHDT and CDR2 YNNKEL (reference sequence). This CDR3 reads CASSQFMNTEAFF. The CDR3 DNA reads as TGTGCCAGCAGCCAATTTATGAACACTGAAGCTTTCTTT.

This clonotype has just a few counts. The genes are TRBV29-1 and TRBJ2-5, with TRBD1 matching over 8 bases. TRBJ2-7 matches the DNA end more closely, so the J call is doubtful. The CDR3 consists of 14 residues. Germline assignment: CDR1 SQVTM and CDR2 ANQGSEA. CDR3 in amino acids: CSVLGQETSYEQYF. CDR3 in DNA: TGCAGCGTGTTGGGACAGGAGACCTCTTACGAGCAGTACTTC.

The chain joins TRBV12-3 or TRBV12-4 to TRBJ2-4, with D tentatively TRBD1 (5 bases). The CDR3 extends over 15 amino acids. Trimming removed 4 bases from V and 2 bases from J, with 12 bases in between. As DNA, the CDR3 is TGTGCCAGCAGTTACGGCAGGGTGACCAAAAACATTCAGTACTTC. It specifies CASSYGRVTKNIQYF.

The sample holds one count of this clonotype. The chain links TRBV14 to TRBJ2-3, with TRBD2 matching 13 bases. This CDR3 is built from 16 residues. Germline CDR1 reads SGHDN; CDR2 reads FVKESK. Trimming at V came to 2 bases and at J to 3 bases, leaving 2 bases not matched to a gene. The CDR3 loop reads CASSQWGLAGTDTQYF. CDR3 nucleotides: TGTGCCAGCAGCCAATGGGGACTAGCGGGGACAGATACGCAGTATTTT.

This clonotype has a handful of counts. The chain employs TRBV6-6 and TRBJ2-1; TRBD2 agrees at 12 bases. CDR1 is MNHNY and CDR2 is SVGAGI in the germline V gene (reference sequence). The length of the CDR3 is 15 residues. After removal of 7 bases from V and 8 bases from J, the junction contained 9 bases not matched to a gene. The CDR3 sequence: CASNQRTSGIHEQFF. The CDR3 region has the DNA TGTGCCAGCAACCAACGGACTAGCGGGATCCATGAGCAGTTCTTC.

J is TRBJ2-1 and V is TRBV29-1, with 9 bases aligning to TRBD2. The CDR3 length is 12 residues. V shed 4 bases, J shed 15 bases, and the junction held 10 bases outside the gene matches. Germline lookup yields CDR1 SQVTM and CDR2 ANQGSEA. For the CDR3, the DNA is TGCAGCGTTGGGGGAGCCGGGACTAGCCTGTTCTTC. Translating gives CSVGGAGTSLFF.

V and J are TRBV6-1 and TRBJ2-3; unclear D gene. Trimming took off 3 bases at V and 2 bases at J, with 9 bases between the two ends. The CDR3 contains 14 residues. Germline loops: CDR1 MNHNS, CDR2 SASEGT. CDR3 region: CASSDKLPTDTQYF. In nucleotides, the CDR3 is TGTGCCAGCAGTGATAAACTCCCCACAGATACGCAGTATTTT.

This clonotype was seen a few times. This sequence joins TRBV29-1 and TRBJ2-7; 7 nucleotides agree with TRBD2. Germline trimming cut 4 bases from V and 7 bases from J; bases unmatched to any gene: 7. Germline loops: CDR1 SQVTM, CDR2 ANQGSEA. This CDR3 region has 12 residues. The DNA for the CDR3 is TGCAGCGTTGTAAGAGCGGGACGGGAGCAGTACTTC. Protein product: CSVVRAGREQYF.

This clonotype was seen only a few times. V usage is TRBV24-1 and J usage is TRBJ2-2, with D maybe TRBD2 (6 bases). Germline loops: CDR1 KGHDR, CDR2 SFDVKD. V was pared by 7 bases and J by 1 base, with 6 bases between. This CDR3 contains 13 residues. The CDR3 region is CATRGGNTGELFF. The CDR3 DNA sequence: TGTGCCACCAGGGGAGGGAACACCGGGGAGCTGTTTTTT.

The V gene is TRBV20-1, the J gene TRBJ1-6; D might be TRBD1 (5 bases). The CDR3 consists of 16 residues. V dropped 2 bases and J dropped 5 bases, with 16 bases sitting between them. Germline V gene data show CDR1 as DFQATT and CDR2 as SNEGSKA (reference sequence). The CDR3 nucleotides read TGCAGTGCTAGAATGGCGGGGGGTTTGGATAATTCACCCCTCCACTTT. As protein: CSARMAGGLDNSPLHF.

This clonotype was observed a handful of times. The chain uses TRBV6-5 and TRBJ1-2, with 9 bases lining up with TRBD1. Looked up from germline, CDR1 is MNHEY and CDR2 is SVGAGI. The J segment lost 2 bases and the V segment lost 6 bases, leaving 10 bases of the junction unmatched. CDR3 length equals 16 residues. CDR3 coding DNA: TGTGCCAGCAGCCGGGGAACACAGGGGGCGAACTATGGCTACACCTTC. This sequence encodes CASSRGTQGANYGYTF.